One sample yielded the 15 T cell receptor beta chains listed below, sequenced in a study of cytomegalovirus exposure and HLA in healthy donors. The PCR used 60 Vbeta and 13 Jbeta primers. Sequenced by immunoSEQ multiplex PCR; TCRdb stores in-frame clones only, minus some. This table has 140,000 to 150,000 clones, 88% appearing once. The sample taken for sequencing was PBMCs. The receptor set was obtained from a woman between 40 and 55 years old in good health and CMV-seronegative.

This sequence joins TRBV25-1 and TRBJ1-2; 7 bases are shared with TRBD1. CDR3 length: 15 residues. V shed 2 bases, J shed 3 bases, and the junction held 6 bases outside the gene matches. CDR1 and CDR2 (germline): MGHDK, SYGVNS. The CDR3 loop reads CASSEGGQTDYGYTF. The CDR3 DNA sequence: TGTGCCAGCAGTGAAGGGGGACAGACAGACTATGGCTACACCTTC.

The chain is built from TRBV19 and TRBJ1-2; no clear D gene. The ends were cut back, 7 bases at V and 4 bases at J, with 16 bases in the middle. Germline V lookup: CDR1 LNHDA, CDR2 SQIVND (reference sequence). This CDR3 region has 14 residues. The CDR3 nucleotides read TGTGCCAGTATTCGGGCGGGCCAGCTCTATGGCTACACCTTC. Its translation is CASIRAGQLYGYTF.

The chain recombines TRBV4-1 with TRBJ2-3; D is perhaps TRBD2 (5 bases). Germline loops: CDR1 MGHRA, CDR2 YSYEKL. The CDR3 contains 16 residues. V shed 4 bases and J shed 1 base, with 15 bases lying between them. The CDR3 DNA sequence: TGCGCCAGCAGCCTAACCGCGGAGGAGGGCACAGATACGCAGTATTTT. It is translated as CASSLTAEEGTDTQYF.

This chain joins TRBV6-5 and TRBJ2-7, with D perhaps matching TRBD2 (6 bases). Germline V CDR1 and CDR2: MNHEY, SVGAGI. V was clipped by 2 bases and J by 2 bases, with 16 bases between them. CDR3 length: 16 residues. Written as DNA, the CDR3 is TGTGCCAGCAGTTACCCCCGCCTCGGAGGGGCCTACGAGCAGTACTTC. Its protein product is CASSYPRLGGAYEQYF.

This clone has a handful of counts. V usage is TRBV4-1 and J usage is TRBJ1-4, with D uncertain. The germline gives CDR1 MGHRA, CDR2 YSYEKL. The ends were cut back, 1 base at V and 4 bases at J, with 10 bases in the middle. There are 15 residues in the CDR3. The CDR3 coding sequence is TGCGCCAGCAGCCAAGGTATCCGGGTTAATGAAAAACTGTTTTTT. It specifies CASSQGIRVNEKLFF.

The chain has TRBV9 and TRBJ2-5, with 7 bases aligning to TRBD2. The J segment lost 3 bases and the V segment lost 0 bases, leaving 2 bases of the junction unmatched. Looked up from germline, CDR1 is SGDLS and CDR2 is YYNGEE. CDR3 size: 14 residues. The CDR3 DNA reads TGTGCCAGCAGCGTAGGGCTAGCGGAAGAGACCCAGTACTTC. Amino acid sequence: CASSVGLAEETQYF.

A few counts support this clone. In DNA form, the CDR3 reads TGTGCCACCAGCAGGGGACTAGCGGGAGGTGAGCAGTTCTTC. This gives the protein CATSRGLAGGEQFF. V and J are TRBV15 and TRBJ2-1, with 15 bases identical to TRBD2. CDR3 length: 14 amino acids. Germline CDR1 LNHNV, CDR2 YYDKDF (reference sequence). The V gene end was trimmed by 3 bases and the J gene end by 9 bases; junction bases not matched to a gene: 0.

The CDR3 loop reads CASKGQGIYEQYF. The DNA for the CDR3 is TGTGCCAGCAAGGGACAGGGGATCTACGAGCAGTACTTC. The genes are TRBV11-1 and TRBJ2-5; 10 bases agree with TRBD1. Gene TRBJ2-7 matches the end of the DNA better, so the J call may be wrong. Germline loops: CDR1 SGHAT, CDR2 FQDESV (reference sequence). The CDR3 is 13 amino acids.

The genes are TRBV5-4 and TRBJ1-2, with a weak D call TRBD1 (6 bases). Germline CDR1 is SGHNT and CDR2 is YYREEE (reference sequence). Between the trimmed V and J ends, which lost 2 bases and 7 bases, there was a span of 15 bases. The CDR3 is made up of 14 amino acids. The CDR3 region is CASSFIGGAGGYTF. CDR3 DNA: TGTGCCAGCAGCTTCATCGGGGGGGCAGGTGGCTACACCTTC. Using reference TRBV5-4 and TRBJ1-2 for the parts outside the CDR3, the full variable domain is ETGVTQSPTHLIKTRGQQVTLRCSSQSGHNTVSWYQQALGQGPQFIFQYYREEENGRGNFPPRFSGLQFPNYSSELNVNALELDDSALYLCASSFIGGAGGYTFGSGTRLTVV.

The chain employs TRBV2 and TRBJ2-3; D is ambiguous. Germline CDR1 reads SNHLY; CDR2 reads FYNNEI. The CDR3 has 12 residues. Trimming stripped 3 bases from V and 7 bases from J, with 8 bases between. CDR3 in amino acids: CASSEAPNTQYF. For the CDR3, the DNA is TGTGCCAGCAGTGAGGCCCCGAATACGCAGTATTTT.

The chain joins TRBV2 to TRBJ2-7, with 10 positions matching TRBD2. The CDR3 totals 14 residues. Per the germline V gene, CDR1 is SNHLY and CDR2 is FYNNEI. J gave up 3 bases and V 3 bases, and 2 bases lay outside the gene matches. DNA for the CDR3: TGTGCCAGCAGTGAGGAGCGGGAGGGCTACGAGCAGTACTTC. Its protein is CASSEEREGYEQYF.

The chain carries TRBV7-2 and TRBJ2-7; D is possibly TRBD1 (5 bases). This CDR3 has 15 residues. V lost 3 bases and J 1 base, leaving 13 bases between the germline ends. The germline V gene has CDR1 SGHTA and CDR2 FQGNSA. CDR3 region: CASSLVGVASYEQYF. Here the CDR3 DNA reads TGTGCCAGCAGCTTGGTAGGGGTCGCGTCCTACGAGCAGTACTTC.

The CDR3 DNA sequence: TGTGCCAGCAGTTCCCCGGGACTAGCTGGCGACGAGCAGTACTTC. Residues: CASSSPGLAGDEQYF. J is TRBJ2-7 and V is TRBV6-6; 9 positions agree with TRBD2. Per the germline V gene, CDR1 is MNHNY and CDR2 is SVGAGI (reference sequence). The CDR3 covers 15 residues. V trimming: 4 bases; J trimming: 5 bases; junction bases outside the gene matches: 9.

The chain combines TRBV28 with TRBJ2-7; D possibly corresponds to TRBD1 (5 bases). The germline V gene has CDR1 MDHEN and CDR2 SYDVKM. The CDR3 consists of 14 residues. Trimming pared 3 bases from V and 3 bases from J, leaving 12 bases between. In nucleotides, the CDR3 is TGTGCCAGCAGTTTTTTCCAGGGTGTCTACGAGCAGTACTTC. Translating gives CASSFFQGVYEQYF.

The chain is built from TRBV4-1 and TRBJ2-2, with TRBD2 identical over 8 bases. The germline gives CDR1 MGHRA, CDR2 YSYEKL. The CDR3 length is 19 residues. V shed 3 bases and J 1 base; nucleotides not matched to a gene: 13. As DNA, the CDR3 is TGCGCCAGCAGCCACCACAGAGGGAGCGGGAGTCTGAACACCGGGGAGCTGTTTTTT. This codes for CASSHHRGSGSLNTGELFF.